This T cell receptor beta chain was sequenced in a study of blood T cell repertoires in COVID-19. The protocol was immunoSEQ multiplex PCR, while the TCRdb copy is restricted to in-frame clones and leaves out a portion. Counted here are 95,000 to 150,000 clones, 78% occurring once; the ten biggest clones make up 2.3%. J was trimmed by 0 bases and V by 5 bases; bases with no gene match: 6. Germline V gene data show CDR1 as ENHRY and CDR2 as SYGVKD. CDR3 size: 16 residues. The sample was peripheral blood. V gene TRBV10-3 combines with J gene TRBJ2-7; 11 positions match TRBD2. This sequence was found in a man between 65 and 85 years old with acute or convalescent COVID-19. This CDR3 is CAISQGLAGNSYEQYF. In DNA, the CDR3 is TGTGCCATCAGTCAAGGACTAGCGGGTAACTCCTACGAGCAGTACTTC.